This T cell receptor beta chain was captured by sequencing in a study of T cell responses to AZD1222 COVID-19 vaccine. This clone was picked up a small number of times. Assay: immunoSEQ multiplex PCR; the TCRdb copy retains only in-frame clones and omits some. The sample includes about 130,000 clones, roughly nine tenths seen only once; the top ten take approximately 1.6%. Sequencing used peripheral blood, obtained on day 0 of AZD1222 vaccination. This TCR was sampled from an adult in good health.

The CDR3 loop is CSASGGPNYGYTF. CDR3 DNA sequence: TGCAGTGCCAGTGGGGGGCCCAACTATGGCTACACCTTC. The rearrangement joins TRBV20-1 to TRBJ1-2; maybe TRBD1 (6 bases). Germline CDR1 is DFQATT and CDR2 is SNEGSKA (reference sequence). V lost 6 bases and J lost 2, with 13 bases in between. The CDR3 runs 13 residues.